The rows below give T cell receptor beta chains drawn from one sample of a study of blood T cells in healthy people across ages. Via MiXCR, TCRdb re-called the 5' RACE reads, giving one row per CDR3 protein. This sample carries 600,000 to 800,000 distinct CDR3 sequences, around 52% of them seen once, and the ten largest clones take approximately 12%. Input material: blood. Receptors originate from an elderly woman in good health. The CDR3 runs from the conserved cysteine through the conserved F or W. The D gene is left open where the match is weak. A row's size may be missing; if present it is once, few, many or a size class.

v_gene,j_gene,abundance,len,d_gene,CDR3nt,CDR3aa
TRBV7-9,TRBJ2-3,NA,15,TRBD2,TGTGCCAGCAGCCCTGGGACTAGCGGGAGACTAACGCAGTATTTT,CASSPGTSGRLTQYF
TRBV4-3,TRBJ2-5,NA,18,TRBD1,TGCGCCAGCAGCCAAGGGGCCAGTGGGGACAGGGCAGTAGAGGAGCAGTACTTC,CASSQGASGDRAVEEQYF
TRBV5-1,TRBJ2-2,NA,17,TRBD1,TGCGCCAGCAGCTTGGTCCTGAGACAGGGTGTTGCCGGGGAGCTGTTTTTT,CASSLVLRQGVAGELFF
TRBV27,TRBJ2-5,once,14,TRBD1,TGTGCCAGCAGGCGGACAGGGAGTCTAGAGACCCAGTACTTC,CASRRTGSLETQYF
TRBV7-6,TRBJ2-5,few,13,TRBD1,TGTGCCAGTGCCAGGGGGCGGCAAGAGACCCAGTACTTC,CASARGRQETQYF
TRBV25-1,TRBJ2-7,NA,15,NA,TGTGCCAGCAGTGTATGGGGGGGCCTATTCCACGAGCAGTACTTC,CASSVWGGLFHEQYF
TRBV20-1,TRBJ2-4,many,13,TRBD1,TGCAGTGCCGTGGGACAGGGCCAAAACATTCAGTACTTC,CSAVGQGQNIQYF
TRBV27,TRBJ2-3,many,14,TRBD2,TGTGCCAGCAGTCGGGCGGGAGGGTCAGATACGCAGTATTTT,CASSRAGGSDTQYF
TRBV24-1,TRBJ2-3,many,13,NA,TGTGCCACCAGTGATCCTCCCCAATATACGCAGTATTTT,CATSDPPQYTQYF
TRBV29-1,TRBJ2-5,NA,12,NA,TGCAGCGTTGATACTCCCGAAGAGACCCAGTACTTC,CSVDTPEETQYF
TRBV15,TRBJ2-3,NA,13,NA,TGTGCCACCAGAACCGCCTCTCTTTGTACGCAGTATTTT,CATRTASLCTQYF
TRBV12-3/TRBV12-4,TRBJ1-2,many,15,NA,TGTGCCAGCAGTTTGCGCCCTCGAGGGGACTATGGCTACACCTTC,CASSLRPRGDYGYTF
TRBV2,TRBJ1-2,many,11,NA,TGTGCCAGCACCCGGACGAGGCTCAACACCTTC,CASTRTRLNTF
TRBV7-9,TRBJ2-5,NA,14,NA,TGTGCCAGCAGCTTTCGGGACAACCAAGAGGCCCAGTACTTC,CASSFRDNQEAQYF
TRBV27,TRBJ2-1,NA,18,TRBD2,TGTGCCAGCAGTTTACGCCTGGCCAGCGGGGTAACCTACAATGAGCAGTTCTTC,CASSLRLASGVTYNEQFF
TRBV5-1,TRBJ2-2,NA,16,NA,TGCGCCAGCAGCTTGGAGGGACCCTCCTTAGCCGGGGAGCTGTTTTTT,CASSLEGPSLAGELFF
TRBV24-1,TRBJ1-5,NA,13,NA,TGTGCCACCAGTGATTTCACAGGGAATGCTAAGCATTTT,CATSDFTGNAKHF
TRBV7-6,TRBJ2-7,many,17,NA,TGTGCCAGCAGCTTAAACCCCCCCGACAGGCCCGTCTACGAGCAGTACTTC,CASSLNPPDRPVYEQYF
TRBV5-1,TRBJ2-7,NA,13,NA,TGCGCCAGCAGCGGGCCTGGGGACTACGAGCAGTACTTC,CASSGPGDYEQYF
TRBV29-1,TRBJ2-3,NA,15,NA,TGCAGCGTTGAAGATTGGACCCCTAGGGCGGATACGCAGTATTTT,CSVEDWTPRADTQYF
TRBV3-1,TRBJ2-5,NA,18,TRBD2,TGTGCCAGCAGCCAACCCTCGGGAGGAACCGTACGTTTAGAGACCCAGTACTTC,CASSQPSGGTVRLETQYF
TRBV7-9,TRBJ2-7,NA,11,TRBD2,TGTGCCAGCAGCTCACAGGGACTAGTGTACTTC,CASSSQGLVYF
TRBV4-1,TRBJ2-6,NA,19,NA,TGCGCCAGCAGCCAAGATTGGGGCACAAAGGCCTCTGGGGCCAACGTCCTGACTTTC,CASSQDWGTKASGANVLTF
TRBV12-3/TRBV12-4,TRBJ2-3,NA,14,TRBD1,TGTGCCAGCAGTCTCACCGACAGGGACGATACGCAGTATTTT,CASSLTDRDDTQYF
TRBV20-1,TRBJ2-5,NA,12,NA,TGCAGTGCCCCGCCTCTAGGAGAGACCCAGTACTTC,CSAPPLGETQYF
TRBV18,TRBJ2-3,many,12,NA,TGTGCCAGCTCTCGAGGCAAGGATACGCAGTATTTT,CASSRGKDTQYF
TRBV20-1,TRBJ2-1,many,12,NA,TGCAGCACTCCTAGCGAGAACAATGAGCAGTTCTTC,CSTPSENNEQFF
TRBV7-9,TRBJ1-2,NA,15,TRBD1,TGTGCCAGCAGCTTGATGTGGGGGACAGGGATAGGCTACACCTTC,CASSLMWGTGIGYTF
TRBV11-1,TRBJ1-2,NA,13,NA,TGTGCCAGCAGTCGAGACAGCCTCTATGGCCACACCTTC,CASSRDSLYGHTF
TRBV7-6,TRBJ1-1,NA,13,NA,TGTGCCAGCAGCCGCGACAGCTACACTGAAGCTTTCTTT,CASSRDSYTEAFF
TRBV29-1,TRBJ2-7,once,13,NA,TGCAGCGTTGACGTGGCAGGGAAGGGCGAGCAGTACTTC,CSVDVAGKGEQYF
TRBV12-3/TRBV12-4,TRBJ2-3,NA,17,NA,TGTGCCAGCAGAGAAACCGCAGGTTCTTATAGCACAGATACGCAGTATTTT,CASRETAGSYSTDTQYF
TRBV5-1,TRBJ2-5,NA,13,NA,TGCGCCAGCAGCCGGGACCCCGGAGAGACCCAGTACTTC,CASSRDPGETQYF
TRBV7-2,TRBJ2-1,many,16,TRBD2,TGTGCCAGCAGCTTACCTTTCGGGAGGGCCCTCAATGAGCAGTTCTTC,CASSLPFGRALNEQFF
TRBV12-3/TRBV12-4,TRBJ2-3,many,17,NA,TGTGCCAGCAGTCCCCGGGAGCGTGTAGGGGGCACAGATACGCAGTATTTT,CASSPRERVGGTDTQYF
TRBV5-1,TRBJ2-1,many,15,NA,TGCGCCAGCATGCCGGGTGGAAGCTCCTACAATGAGCAGTTCTTC,CASMPGGSSYNEQFF
TRBV9,TRBJ2-7,NA,15,NA,TGTGCCAGCAGCGCGCGGACAGACTTCTACAATGAGCAGTACTTC,CASSARTDFYNEQYF
TRBV9,TRBJ2-1,NA,14,NA,TGTGCCAGCAGTGGGGGGGCTGAATACAATGAGCAGTTCTTC,CASSGGAEYNEQFF
TRBV6-1,TRBJ2-5,NA,13,NA,TGTGCCAGCAGCTTAGACGGATCCCGGGAGCAGTACTTC,CASSLDGSREQYF
TRBV2,TRBJ2-5,few,14,TRBD2,TGTGCCAGCAGTGTTTCTAGCGGGGGGGAGACCCAGTACTTC,CASSVSSGGETQYF
TRBV2,TRBJ1-5,NA,13,TRBD1,TGTGCCAGCGTGGGACAGTCGAATCAGCCCCAGCATTTT,CASVGQSNQPQHF
TRBV10-3,TRBJ2-5,few,14,NA,TGTGCCACCGACACCGGGGGTCTCCAAGAGACCCAGTACTTC,CATDTGGLQETQYF